Listed here are 32 T cell receptor beta chains from one sample, sequenced in a study of early T cells in non-severe SARS-CoV-2 infection. TCRdb reprocessed the 5' RACE reads with MiXCR, giving one entry per CDR3 protein. Counted here are over 60,000 distinct CDR3 sequences, around 12% occurring once; the ten biggest clones make up 4% to 5%. The specimen was whole blood. Receptors originate from an adult who was a healthcare worker with PCR-confirmed SARS-CoV-2 infection or an uninfected control (not recorded which).

The gene calls are TRBV28 and TRBJ1-3, with D uncertain. There are 14 residues in the CDR3. Germline V gene lookup returns CDR1 MDHEN and CDR2 SYDVKM. V was cut by 3 bases and J by 6 bases, with 12 bases left in between. This CDR3 reads CASSFGREENTIYF. The CDR3 coding sequence is TGTGCCAGCAGTTTTGGGAGAGAAGAAAACACCATATATTTT.

In this sample, this clonotype turned up a few times. The chain employs TRBV20-1 and TRBJ1-1; the D gene is possibly TRBD1 (5 bases). V lost 4 bases to trimming and J lost 11 bases, with 14 bases between them. The CDR3 sequence is 11 residues long. Germline values: CDR1 DFQATT, CDR2 SNEGSKA (reference sequence). CDR3 DNA: TGCAGTGCTATCCGGAAGGGGACGGCTTTCTTT. Protein sequence: CSAIRKGTAFF.

This clonotype was observed at least ten times. The gene calls are TRBV7-9 and TRBJ1-1; D gene unclear. Germline V lookup: CDR1 SEHNR, CDR2 FQNEAQ (reference sequence). The CDR3 is made up of 13 amino acids. Trimming shortened V by 4 bases and J by 5 bases, and 11 bases separated the two germline ends. The CDR3 coding sequence is TGTGCCAGCAGCTCCCCCGGAGGGACTGAAGCTTTCTTT. Its translation: CASSSPGGTEAFF.

This clonotype came up many times. The chain combines TRBV27 with TRBJ1-4; 8 nucleotides align to TRBD1. There are 16 residues in the CDR3. V trimming: 3 bases; J trimming: 10 bases; junction bases outside the gene matches: 13. Germline lookup yields CDR1 MNHEY and CDR2 SMNVEV (reference sequence). Here the CDR3 DNA reads TGTGCCAGCAGTTTTTCGGGACAGGCCACGCGCTCAAAACTGTTTTTT. It specifies CASSFSGQATRSKLFF.

Concerning this clonotype itself: This may stem from a read error, because a much larger clone lies one nucleotide away. The chain uses TRBV30 and TRBJ1-3; 10 positions agree with TRBD1. Germline lookup yields CDR1 GTSNPN and CDR2 SVGIG (reference sequence). The CDR3 sequence is 15 residues long. The CDR3 reads CAWSAGQGSWNTKYF. CDR3 DNA: TGTGCCTGGAGTGCGGGACAGGGGAGCTGGAACACCAAATATTTT.

The gene calls are TRBV5-1 and TRBJ2-7; D not certain. Looked up from germline, CDR1 is SGHRS and CDR2 is YFSETQ. The CDR3 runs 13 residues. The germline V and J ends were trimmed by 0 bases and 4 bases, with 8 bases remaining between them. The DNA of the CDR3 is TGCGCCAGCAGCTTGGAACTAAGGTACGAGCAGTACTTC. Translation: CASSLELRYEQYF. The full variable domain, its missing parts supplied by reference TRBV5-1 and TRBJ2-7, is KAGVTQTPRYLIKTRGQQVTLSCSPISGHRSVSWYQQTPGQGLQFLFEYFSETQRNKGNFPGRFSGRQFSNSRSEMNVSTLELGDSALYLCASSLELRYEQYFGPGTRLTVT.

This clonotype came up a few times. The rearrangement uses TRBV7-8 and TRBJ1-4; D not certain. CDR1 and CDR2 from the germline V gene are SGHVS and FQNEAQ. The CDR3 spans 14 residues. V lost 2 bases to trimming and J lost 10 bases, with 14 bases between them. As DNA, the CDR3 is TGTGCCAGCAGCTTAACGGTGGGAGCGAGAAAACTGTTTTTT. Protein sequence: CASSLTVGARKLFF.

Ten or more counts support this clonotype. The V and J genes are TRBV9 and TRBJ2-1; D is ambiguous. The CDR3 consists of 12 residues. V gave up 2 bases and J gave up 8 bases, with 8 bases separating them. CDR1 and CDR2 from the germline V gene are SGDLS and YYNGEE. In DNA, the CDR3 is TGTGCCAGCAGCGTTGTCGGCGATGAGCAGTTCTTC. Amino acid sequence: CASSVVGDEQFF.

V gene TRBV27 combines with J gene TRBJ1-4; 8 bases are a match to TRBD1. The CDR3 is 14 amino acids. V trimming: 5 bases; J trimming: 7 bases; junction bases outside the gene matches: 6. Germline values: CDR1 MNHEY, CDR2 SMNVEV (reference sequence). CDR3 DNA sequence: TGTGCCAGCAGTCCGCAGGGGGCGAGTGAAAAACTGTTTTTT. Protein product: CASSPQGASEKLFF.

V and J are TRBV11-2 and TRBJ2-4, with D tentatively TRBD2 (6 bases). CDR3 length: 18 amino acids. The V end was cut by 0 bases, the J end by 0 bases, with 15 bases between. The germline CDR1 and CDR2 sequences are SGHAT and FQNNGV. This chain's CDR3 is CASSLDTYWGEAKNIQYF. The CDR3, as DNA: TGTGCCAGCAGCTTAGATACATATTGGGGGGAAGCCAAAAACATTCAGTACTTC.

This clonotype was seen ten or more times. V gene TRBV30 combines with J gene TRBJ1-1, with 7 bases identical to TRBD1. The CDR3 has 14 residues. The trim removed 1 base at V and 0 bases at J, leaving 2 bases unmatched. From germline, CDR1 is GTSNPN and CDR2 SVGIG (reference sequence). CDR3 region: CAWSGGQLNTEAFF. The CDR3 DNA reads as TGTGCCTGGAGTGGGGGACAGCTGAACACTGAAGCTTTCTTT.

This clonotype was detected ten times or more. This chain links TRBV12-3 or TRBV12-4 with TRBJ2-5; a possible D gene is TRBD2 (5 bases). V lost 7 bases to trimming and J lost 3 bases, with 9 bases between them. This CDR3 is 12 amino acids long. CDR3 sequence reads: CASTPGEETQYF. In nucleotides, the CDR3 is TGTGCCAGCACCCCCGGGGAAGAGACCCAGTACTTC.

This clonotype has a handful of counts. This chain links TRBV18 with TRBJ1-3, with D possibly matching TRBD1 (5 bases). With 3 bases removed from V and 0 bases from J, the gap between germline ends came to 9 bases. This CDR3 has 15 residues. In germline, CDR1 is KGHSH, CDR2 LQKENI. The CDR3 here is CASSPPGPSGNTIYF. The CDR3 region has the DNA TGTGCCAGCTCACCCCCGGGGCCCTCTGGAAACACCATATATTTT.

The chain links TRBV28 to TRBJ1-5, with D unresolved. Deletions cut 3 bases from V and 0 bases from J, with 15 bases between. The CDR3 runs 17 residues. The germline CDR1 and CDR2 sequences are MDHEN and SYDVKM. The DNA for the CDR3 is TGTGCCAGCAGTTTCCTCGGCGGGAAGTATAGCAATCAGCCCCAGCATTTT. Protein product: CASSFLGGKYSNQPQHF.

The chain carries TRBV7-8 and TRBJ1-5; weak D call: TRBD1 (5 bases). Trimming cost V 0 bases and J 5 bases, with 8 bases left between them. The CDR3 runs to 14 residues. Germline assignment: CDR1 SGHVS and CDR2 FQNEAQ. Here the CDR3 DNA reads TGTGCCAGCAGCTTAGCAGGGGCCGATCAGCCCCAGCATTTT. It translates to CASSLAGADQPQHF.

This clonotype has more than one count but fewer than ten. The chain combines TRBV12-3 or TRBV12-4 with TRBJ1-2; weak D call: TRBD1 (6 bases). The V end lost 6 bases, the J end lost 4 bases, and 9 bases lay between the germline ends. CDR3 length equals 12 residues. This chain's CDR3 is CASRDSTYGYTF. DNA of the CDR3: TGTGCCAGCAGGGACAGCACCTATGGCTACACCTTC.

The rearrangement uses TRBV25-1 and TRBJ1-4, with D possibly being TRBD1 (5 bases). The CDR3 contains 13 residues. Deletions cut 8 bases from V and 10 bases from J, with 17 bases between. Per the germline V gene, CDR1 is MGHDK and CDR2 is SYGVNS. CDR3 in DNA: TGTGCCAGCCTAAGCAGGGCCCCTCGAAAACTGTTTTTT. This codes for CASLSRAPRKLFF.

This clonotype was observed at least ten times. V is TRBV12-5 and J is TRBJ2-1; 10 bases are shared with TRBD2. The CDR3 is 17 amino acids. The V and J ends lost 0 bases and 6 bases, in that order; junction bases with no gene match: 8. CDR1 and CDR2 from the germline V gene are LGHNT and FRNRAP. The CDR3 region is CASGLVNLAGVSNEQFF. For the CDR3, the DNA is TGTGCTAGTGGTTTGGTAAATCTAGCGGGGGTCAGCAATGAGCAGTTCTTC. Full variable domain (remainder filled in from reference TRBV12-5 and TRBJ2-1): DARVTQTPRHKVTEMGQEVTMRCQPILGHNTVFWYRQTMMQGLELLAYFRNRAPLDDSGMPKDRFSAEMPDATLATLKIQPSEPRDSAVYFCASGLVNLAGVSNEQFFGPGTRLTVL.

This clonotype is a singleton in its sample. A much larger clone lies a single base off, so this may be a read error. The J gene is TRBJ1-6, the V gene TRBV7-6; tentatively, D is TRBD1 (5 bases). The CDR3 covers 15 residues. The germline V gene encodes CDR1 SGHVS and CDR2 FNYEAQ. This chain's CDR3 is CVSSLRGAQNSPLHF. The CDR3 bases are TGTGTCAGCAGCTTACGAGGGGCGCAGAATTCACCCCTCCACTTT.

This clonotype was counted only a few times. This chain's CDR3 is CSVAPNSGNTIYF. The CDR3 nucleotides read TGCAGCGTTGCTCCCAACTCTGGAAACACCATATATTTT. The chain joins TRBV29-1 to TRBJ1-3; no definite D call. Germline CDR1 and CDR2: SQVTM and ANQGSEA. The CDR3 sequence is 13 residues long. The V and J ends lost 4 bases and 0 bases respectively, with 7 bases between them.

The rearrangement uses TRBV10-3 and TRBJ2-7; 9 nucleotides line up with TRBD1. The germline gives CDR1 ENHRY, CDR2 SYGVKD. V lost 6 bases to trimming and J lost 3 bases; unmatched junction nucleotides: 6. CDR3 length equals 14 residues. The CDR3 is CAIRKQGAGYEQYF. The CDR3 nucleotides read TGTGCCATCAGGAAACAGGGGGCAGGCTACGAGCAGTACTTC.

V usage is TRBV20-1 and J usage is TRBJ1-6, with a possible D match to TRBD1 (6 bases). This CDR3 region has 16 residues. CDR1 is DFQATT, CDR2 SNEGSKA, per germline (reference sequence). V was shortened by 6 bases and J by 6 bases, with 21 bases between the two germline ends. CDR3 in DNA: TGCAGTGCCTCCGAGCGGGGGCGGCCACTTAATTCACCCCTCCACTTT. This sequence encodes CSASERGRPLNSPLHF.

In its sample, this clonotype was seen a few times. This rearrangement joins TRBV12-3 or TRBV12-4 to TRBJ2-1; D possibly uses TRBD1 or TRBD2 (7 bases each). CDR3 length: 15 residues. Trimming pared 4 bases from V and 5 bases from J, leaving 15 bases between. In DNA form, the CDR3 reads TGTGCCAGCAGTTCCAGGGGGGGTAACCACAATGAGCAGTTCTTC. Translation gives CASSSRGGNHNEQFF.

This clonotype has just a few counts. This chain uses TRBV5-1 with TRBJ1-3, with unresolved D. The ends were cut back, 0 bases at V and 1 base at J, with 5 bases in the middle. CDR1 and CDR2 from the germline V gene are SGHRS and YFSETQ. This CDR3 has 14 amino acids. The CDR3 spells CASSLVASGNTIYF. Here the CDR3 DNA reads TGCGCCAGCAGCTTGGTGGCATCTGGAAACACCATATATTTT.

This clonotype has more than one count but fewer than ten. The chain links TRBV7-2 to TRBJ1-1; 7 nucleotides agree with TRBD1. With 6 bases clipped from V and 2 bases from J, the junction kept 3 bases outside the gene matches. Germline CDR1 SGHTA, CDR2 FQGNSA. The CDR3 spans 13 residues. CDR3 bases: TGTGCCAGCAGGGCAGGGGGTAACACTGAAGCTTTCTTT. Protein sequence: CASRAGGNTEAFF.

The J gene is TRBJ2-7, the V gene TRBV12-3 or TRBV12-4, with D perhaps matching TRBD1 (5 bases). This CDR3 is 13 amino acids long. V was shortened by 2 bases and J by 4 bases, with 9 bases between the two germline ends. CDR3 region: CASSLPDTYEQYF. CDR3 coding DNA: TGTGCCAGCAGTTTACCGGACACTTACGAGCAGTACTTC.

The CDR3 sequence: CASRNNLRGMNTEAFF. CDR3 coding DNA: TGTGCCAGCAGAAACAATCTCAGGGGAATGAACACTGAAGCTTTCTTT. The V gene is TRBV6-6, the J gene TRBJ1-1, with D maybe TRBD1 (6 bases). CDR1 MNHNY and CDR2 SVGAGI come from the germline V gene (reference sequence). The CDR3 totals 16 residues. The germline V and J ends were trimmed by 6 bases and 0 bases, with 17 bases remaining between them.

The CDR3 spells CASSNAGHNSPLHF. The CDR3 DNA follows: TGTGCCAGTAGCAACGCAGGGCATAATTCACCCCTCCACTTT. This chain joins TRBV19 and TRBJ1-6; possible D gene TRBD1, 5 bases. Trimming removed 6 bases from V and 5 bases from J, with 11 bases in between. CDR3 length: 14 amino acids. The germline V gene has CDR1 LNHDA and CDR2 SQIVND (reference sequence).

This clonotype turned up a few times. The rearrangement joins TRBV5-1 to TRBJ2-5; D uncertain. CDR3 length: 13 amino acids. The V end was cut by 4 bases, the J end by 2 bases, with 9 bases between. Germline V gene lookup returns CDR1 SGHRS and CDR2 YFSETQ. The CDR3 nucleotides read TGCGCCAGCAGCCGGACGTATCAAGAGACCCAGTACTTC. This gives the protein CASSRTYQETQYF.

This clonotype occurred a few times. The gene calls are TRBV12-3 or TRBV12-4 and TRBJ2-2, with 7 bases fitting TRBD2. The J segment lost 4 bases and the V segment lost 5 bases, leaving 7 bases of the junction unmatched. This CDR3 has 15 amino acids. CDR3 DNA: TGTGCCAGCAGTCCCCGACTAGCCCTCACCGGGGAGCTGTTTTTT. Translation gives CASSPRLALTGELFF.

This clonotype was counted a few times. The chain recombines TRBV20-1 with TRBJ2-7; D is perhaps TRBD2 (6 bases). The V end was cut by 5 bases, the J end by 2 bases, with 16 bases between. The CDR3 runs to 14 residues. Germline loops: CDR1 DFQATT, CDR2 SNEGSKA (reference sequence). This CDR3 reads CSAESRDWTYEQYF. CDR3 nucleotide sequence: TGCAGTGCTGAGAGCCGGGACTGGACCTACGAGCAGTACTTC.

In its sample, this clonotype was seen many times. The V call is TRBV19, the J call TRBJ2-5; D possibly corresponds to TRBD2 (7 bases). Germline V gene data show CDR1 as LNHDA and CDR2 as SQIVND (reference sequence). V shed 6 bases and J shed 5 bases, with 13 bases lying between them. CDR3 size: 13 residues. DNA of the CDR3: TGTGCCAGTAGCCCGGGGGGCAGGGAGACCCAGTACTTC. Translated: CASSPGGRETQYF.